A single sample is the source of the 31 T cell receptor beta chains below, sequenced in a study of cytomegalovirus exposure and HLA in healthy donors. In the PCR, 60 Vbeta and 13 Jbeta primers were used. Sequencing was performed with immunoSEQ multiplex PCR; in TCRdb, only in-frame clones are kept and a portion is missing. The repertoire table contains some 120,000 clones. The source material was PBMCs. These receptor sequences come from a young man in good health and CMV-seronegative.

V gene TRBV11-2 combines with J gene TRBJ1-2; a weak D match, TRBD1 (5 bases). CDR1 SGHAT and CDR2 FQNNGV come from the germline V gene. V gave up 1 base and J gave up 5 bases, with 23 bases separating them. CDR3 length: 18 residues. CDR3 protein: CASSLGRGARGFWYGYTF. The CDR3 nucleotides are TGTGCCAGCAGCTTAGGTCGTGGGGCGCGCGGCTTTTGGTATGGCTACACCTTC.

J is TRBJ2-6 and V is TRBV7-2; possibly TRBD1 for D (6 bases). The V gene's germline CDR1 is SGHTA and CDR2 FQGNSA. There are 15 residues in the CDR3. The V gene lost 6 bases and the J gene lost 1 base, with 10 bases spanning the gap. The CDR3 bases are TGTGCCAGCAGTAGTGACAGGTCTGGGGCCAACGTCCTGACTTTC. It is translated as CASSSDRSGANVLTF.

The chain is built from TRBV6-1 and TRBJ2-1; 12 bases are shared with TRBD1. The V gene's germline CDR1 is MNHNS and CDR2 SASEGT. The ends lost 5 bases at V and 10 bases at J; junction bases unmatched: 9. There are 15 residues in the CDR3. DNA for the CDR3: TGTGCCAGCAGTTCCCTGCCCGGGACAGGGGGCGAGCAGTTCTTC. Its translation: CASSSLPGTGGEQFF.

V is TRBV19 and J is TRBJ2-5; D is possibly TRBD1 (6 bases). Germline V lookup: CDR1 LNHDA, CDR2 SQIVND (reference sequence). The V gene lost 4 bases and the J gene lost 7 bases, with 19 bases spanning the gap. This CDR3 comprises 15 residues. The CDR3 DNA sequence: TGTGCCAGTAGTAAGGTGGACAGCTCCTTATGGACCCAGTACTTC. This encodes CASSKVDSSLWTQYF. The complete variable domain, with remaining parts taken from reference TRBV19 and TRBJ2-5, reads DGGITQSPKYLFRKEGQNVTLSCEQNLNHDAMYWYRQDPGQGLRLIYYSQIVNDFQKGDIAEGYSVSREKKESFPLTVTSAQKNPTAFYLCASSKVDSSLWTQYFGPGTRLLVL.

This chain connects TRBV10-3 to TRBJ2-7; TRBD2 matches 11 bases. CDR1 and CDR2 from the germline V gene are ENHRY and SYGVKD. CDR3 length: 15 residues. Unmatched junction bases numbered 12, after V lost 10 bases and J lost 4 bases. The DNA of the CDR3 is TGTGCCACCCAGGTAGCGGGGGGGAAGATATACGAGCAGTACTTC. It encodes CATQVAGGKIYEQYF.

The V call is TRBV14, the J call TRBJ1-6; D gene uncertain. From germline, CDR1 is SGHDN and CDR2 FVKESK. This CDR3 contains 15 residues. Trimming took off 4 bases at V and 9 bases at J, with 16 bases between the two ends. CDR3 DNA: TGTGCCAGCAGCCCCTGGTCGGGGTTGGTTTCACCCCTCCACTTT. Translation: CASSPWSGLVSPLHF.

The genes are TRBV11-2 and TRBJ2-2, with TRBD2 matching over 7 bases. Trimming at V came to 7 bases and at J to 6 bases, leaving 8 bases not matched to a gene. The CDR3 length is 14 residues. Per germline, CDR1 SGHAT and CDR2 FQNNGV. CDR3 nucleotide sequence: TGTGCCAGCAACCTCCGGGAGGAATCCGGGGAGCTGTTTTTT. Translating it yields CASNLREESGELFF.

This chain's CDR3 is CASSPSGGFNTEAFF. CDR3 nucleotide sequence: TGTGCCAGCTCACCAAGCGGGGGTTTTAACACTGAAGCTTTCTTT. The J gene is TRBJ1-1, the V gene TRBV18; tentatively, D is TRBD1 (5 bases). The germline V gene has CDR1 KGHSH and CDR2 LQKENI. This CDR3 contains 15 residues. Trimming left V 2 bases short and J 2 bases short, with 12 bases between.

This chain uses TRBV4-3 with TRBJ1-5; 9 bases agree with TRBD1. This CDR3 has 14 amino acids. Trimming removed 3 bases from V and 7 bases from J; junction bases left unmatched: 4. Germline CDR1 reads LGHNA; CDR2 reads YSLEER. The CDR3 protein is CASSQGQGEQPQHF. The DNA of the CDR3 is TGCGCCAGCAGCCAGGGACAGGGAGAACAGCCCCAGCATTTT.

CDR3 residues: CASTPGGGRGETQYF. The CDR3 bases are TGTGCCAGTACCCCGGGCGGGGGGCGCGGGGAGACCCAGTACTTC. The J gene is TRBJ2-5, the V gene TRBV19, with TRBD2 matching over 8 bases. Trimming at V came to 7 bases and at J to 5 bases, leaving 12 bases not matched to a gene. The CDR3 contains 15 residues. Germline loops: CDR1 LNHDA, CDR2 SQIVND (reference sequence). The variable domain in full, completed from reference TRBV19 and TRBJ2-5, reads DGGITQSPKYLFRKEGQNVTLSCEQNLNHDAMYWYRQDPGQGLRLIYYSQIVNDFQKGDIAEGYSVSREKKESFPLTVTSAQKNPTAFYLCASTPGGGRGETQYFGPGTRLLVL.

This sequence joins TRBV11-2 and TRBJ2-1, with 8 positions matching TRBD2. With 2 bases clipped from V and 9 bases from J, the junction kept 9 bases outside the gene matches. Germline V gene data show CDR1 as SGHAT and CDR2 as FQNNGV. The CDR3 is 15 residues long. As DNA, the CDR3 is TGTGCCAGCAGCTTACTCTCGGGGGGGCTGGGTGAGCAGTTCTTC. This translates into CASSLLSGGLGEQFF. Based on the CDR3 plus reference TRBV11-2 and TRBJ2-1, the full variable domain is EAGVAQSPRYKIIEKRQSVAFWCNPISGHATLYWYQQILGQGPKLLIQFQNNGVVDDSQLPKDRFSAERLKGVDSTLKIQPAKLEDSAVYLCASSLLSGGLGEQFFGPGTRLTVL.

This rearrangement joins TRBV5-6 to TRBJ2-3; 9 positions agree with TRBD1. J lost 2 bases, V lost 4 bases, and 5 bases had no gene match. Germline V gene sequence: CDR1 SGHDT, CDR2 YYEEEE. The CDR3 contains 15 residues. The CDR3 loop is CASSPRTGATDTQYF. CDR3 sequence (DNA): TGTGCCAGCAGCCCAAGGACAGGGGCCACAGATACGCAGTATTTT.

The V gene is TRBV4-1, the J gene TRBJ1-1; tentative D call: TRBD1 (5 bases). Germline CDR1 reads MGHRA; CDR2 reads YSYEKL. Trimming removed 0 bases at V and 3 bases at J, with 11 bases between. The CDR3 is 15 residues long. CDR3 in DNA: TGCGCCAGCAGCCAAGAGGGCGGCAGGGACACTGAAGCTTTCTTT. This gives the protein CASSQEGGRDTEAFF.

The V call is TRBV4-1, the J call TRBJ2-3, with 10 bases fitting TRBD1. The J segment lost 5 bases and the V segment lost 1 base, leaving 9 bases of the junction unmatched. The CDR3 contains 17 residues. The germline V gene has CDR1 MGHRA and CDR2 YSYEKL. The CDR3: CASSQVDGTGVKDTQYF. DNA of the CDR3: TGCGCCAGCAGCCAAGTCGACGGGACAGGGGTAAAAGATACGCAGTATTTT.

CDR3 DNA sequence: TGCAGTGCCCCCGTTGGGGGGGAGCAGTACTTC. This gives the protein CSAPVGGEQYF. V gene TRBV20-1 combines with J gene TRBJ2-7, with D perhaps matching TRBD2 (6 bases). Trimming pared 6 bases from V and 7 bases from J, leaving 13 bases between. Germline CDR1 and CDR2: DFQATT and SNEGSKA (reference sequence). The CDR3 is 11 amino acids.

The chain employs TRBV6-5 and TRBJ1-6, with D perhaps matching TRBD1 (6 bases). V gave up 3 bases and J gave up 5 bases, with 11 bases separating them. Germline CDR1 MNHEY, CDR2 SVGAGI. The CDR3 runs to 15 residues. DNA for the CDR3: TGTGCCAGCAGTTATCGCGCAGGGGATAATTCACCCCTCCACTTT. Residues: CASSYRAGDNSPLHF.

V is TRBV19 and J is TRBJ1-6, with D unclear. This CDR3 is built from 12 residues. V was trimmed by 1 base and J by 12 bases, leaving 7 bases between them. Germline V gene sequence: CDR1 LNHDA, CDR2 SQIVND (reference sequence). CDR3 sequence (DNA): TGTGCCAGTAGTATAGTTGGGAGACCCCTCCACTTT. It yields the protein CASSIVGRPLHF.

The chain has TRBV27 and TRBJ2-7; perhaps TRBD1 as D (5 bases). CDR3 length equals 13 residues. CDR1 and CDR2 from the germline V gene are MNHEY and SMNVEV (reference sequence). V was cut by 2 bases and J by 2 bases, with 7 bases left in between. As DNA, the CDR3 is TGTGCCAGCAGTTTACAGGGTACCTACGAGCAGTACTTC. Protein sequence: CASSLQGTYEQYF.

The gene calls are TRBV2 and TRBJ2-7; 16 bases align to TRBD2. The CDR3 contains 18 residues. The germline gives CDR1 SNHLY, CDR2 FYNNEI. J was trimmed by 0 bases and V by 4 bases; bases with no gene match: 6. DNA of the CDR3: TGTGCCAGCAGTGGGGGGACTAGCGGGGGGGTTTACTCCTACGAGCAGTACTTC. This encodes CASSGGTSGGVYSYEQYF.

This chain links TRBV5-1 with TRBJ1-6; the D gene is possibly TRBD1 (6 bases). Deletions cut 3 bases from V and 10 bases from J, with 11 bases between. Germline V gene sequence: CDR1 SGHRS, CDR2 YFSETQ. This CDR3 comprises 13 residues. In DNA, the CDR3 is TGCGCCAGCAGCTCCAGGGGAGGGTCACCCCTCCACTTT. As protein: CASSSRGGSPLHF.

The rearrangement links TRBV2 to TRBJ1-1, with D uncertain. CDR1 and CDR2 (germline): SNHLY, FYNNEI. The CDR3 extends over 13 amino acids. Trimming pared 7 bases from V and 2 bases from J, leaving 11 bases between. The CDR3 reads CASKTGLNTEAFF. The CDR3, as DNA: TGTGCCAGCAAAACGGGGTTAAACACTGAAGCTTTCTTT.

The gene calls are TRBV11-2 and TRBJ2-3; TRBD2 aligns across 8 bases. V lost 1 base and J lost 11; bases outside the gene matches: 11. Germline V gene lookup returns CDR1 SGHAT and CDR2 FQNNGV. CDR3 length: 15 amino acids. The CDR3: CASSLAGAGGIVQYF. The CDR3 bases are TGTGCCAGCAGCTTAGCAGGGGCGGGGGGAATCGTGCAGTATTTT. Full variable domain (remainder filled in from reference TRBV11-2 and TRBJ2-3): EAGVAQSPRYKIIEKRQSVAFWCNPISGHATLYWYQQILGQGPKLLIQFQNNGVVDDSQLPKDRFSAERLKGVDSTLKIQPAKLEDSAVYLCASSLAGAGGIVQYFGPGTRLTVL.

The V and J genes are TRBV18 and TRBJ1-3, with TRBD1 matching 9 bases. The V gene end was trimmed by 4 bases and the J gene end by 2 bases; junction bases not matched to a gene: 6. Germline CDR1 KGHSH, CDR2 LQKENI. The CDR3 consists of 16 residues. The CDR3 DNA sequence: TGTGCCAGCTCACACCGGACAGGGGACACTGGAAACACCATATATTTT. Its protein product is CASSHRTGDTGNTIYF.

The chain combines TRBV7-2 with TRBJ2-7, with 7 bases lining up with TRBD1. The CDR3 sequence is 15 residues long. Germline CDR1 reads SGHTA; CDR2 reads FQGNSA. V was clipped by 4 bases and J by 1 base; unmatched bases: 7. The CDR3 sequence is CASSSSRGRSYEQYF. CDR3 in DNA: TGTGCCAGCAGCTCCTCTAGGGGGCGGTCCTACGAGCAGTACTTC.

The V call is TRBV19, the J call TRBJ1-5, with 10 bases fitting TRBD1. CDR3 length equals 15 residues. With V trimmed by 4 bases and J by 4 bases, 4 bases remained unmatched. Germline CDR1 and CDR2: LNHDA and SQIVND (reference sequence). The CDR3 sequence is CASSRGQGRNQPQHF. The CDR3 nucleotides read TGTGCCAGTAGTAGGGGACAGGGGAGGAATCAGCCCCAGCATTTT.

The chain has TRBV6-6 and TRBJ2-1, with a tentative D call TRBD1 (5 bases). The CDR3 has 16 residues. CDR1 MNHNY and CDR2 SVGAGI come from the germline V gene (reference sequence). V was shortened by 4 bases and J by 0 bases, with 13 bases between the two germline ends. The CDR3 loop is CASSSSGAPSYNEQFF. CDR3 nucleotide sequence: TGTGCCAGCAGTTCTAGTGGGGCTCCCTCCTACAATGAGCAGTTCTTC.

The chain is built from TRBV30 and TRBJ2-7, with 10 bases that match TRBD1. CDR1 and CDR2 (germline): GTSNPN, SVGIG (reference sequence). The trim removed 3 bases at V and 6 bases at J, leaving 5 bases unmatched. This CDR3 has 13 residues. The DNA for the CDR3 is TGTGCCTGGAGCGGGGACAGGGGAGGCGAGCAGTACTTC. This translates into CAWSGDRGGEQYF.

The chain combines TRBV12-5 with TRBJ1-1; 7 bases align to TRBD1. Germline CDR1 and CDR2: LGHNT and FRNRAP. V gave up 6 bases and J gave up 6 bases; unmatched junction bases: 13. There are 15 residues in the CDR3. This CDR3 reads CASGRDSSGDAEAFF. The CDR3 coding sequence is TGTGCTAGTGGCAGGGACAGCTCAGGGGACGCTGAAGCTTTCTTT.

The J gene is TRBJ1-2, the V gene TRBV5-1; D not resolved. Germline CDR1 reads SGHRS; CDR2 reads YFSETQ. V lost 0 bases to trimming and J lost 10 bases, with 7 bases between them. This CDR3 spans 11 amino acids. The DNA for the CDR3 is TGCGCCAGCAGCTTGGGGCAGGCCTACACCTTC. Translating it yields CASSLGQAYTF.

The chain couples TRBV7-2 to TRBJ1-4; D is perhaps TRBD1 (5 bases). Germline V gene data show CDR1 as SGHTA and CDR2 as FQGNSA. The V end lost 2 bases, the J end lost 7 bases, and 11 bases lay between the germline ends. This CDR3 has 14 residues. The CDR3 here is CASSLRLGLEKLFF. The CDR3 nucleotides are TGTGCCAGCAGCTTACGCCTGGGGCTTGAAAAACTGTTTTTT.

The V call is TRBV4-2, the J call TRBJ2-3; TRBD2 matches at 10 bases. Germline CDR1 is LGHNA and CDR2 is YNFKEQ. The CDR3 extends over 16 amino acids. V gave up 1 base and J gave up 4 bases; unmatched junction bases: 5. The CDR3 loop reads CASSQVQAGGADTQYF. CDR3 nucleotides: TGTGCCAGCAGCCAAGTTCAAGCGGGGGGGGCAGATACGCAGTATTTT.